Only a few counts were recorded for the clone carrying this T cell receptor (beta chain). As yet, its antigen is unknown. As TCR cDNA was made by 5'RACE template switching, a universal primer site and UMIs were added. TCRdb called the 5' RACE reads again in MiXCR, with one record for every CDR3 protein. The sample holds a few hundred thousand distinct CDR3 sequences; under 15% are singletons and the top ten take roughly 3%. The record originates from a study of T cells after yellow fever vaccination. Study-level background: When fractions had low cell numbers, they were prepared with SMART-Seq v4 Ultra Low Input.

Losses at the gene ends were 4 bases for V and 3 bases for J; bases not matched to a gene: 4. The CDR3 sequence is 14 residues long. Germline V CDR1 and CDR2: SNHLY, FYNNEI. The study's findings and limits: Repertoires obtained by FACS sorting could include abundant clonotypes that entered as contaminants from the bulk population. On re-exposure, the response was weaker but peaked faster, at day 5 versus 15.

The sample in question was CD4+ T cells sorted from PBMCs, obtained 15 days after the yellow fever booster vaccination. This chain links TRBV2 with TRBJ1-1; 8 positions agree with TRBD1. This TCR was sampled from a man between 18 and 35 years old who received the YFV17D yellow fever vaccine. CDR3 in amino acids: CASSARDRYTEAFF. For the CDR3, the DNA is TGTGCCAGCAGTGCCCGGGACAGGTACACTGAAGCTTTCTTT.